These 27 T cell receptor beta chains share one sample of origin, sequenced in a study of shared clonotypes between healthy human individuals. Repertoires were generated with immunoSEQ multiplex PCR, while TCRdb's copy carries only in-frame clones and drops some. This sample has some 2,500,000 clones, with approximately 93% found just once. The sequenced sample was naive CD4+ T cells from PBMCs. Subset of the sample: CD45RA+ positively selected. These receptors all stem from a young man in good health. Some clones in this sample may be carry-over from other donors' samples.

This clone occurred once. The V and J genes are TRBV7-7 and TRBJ2-3; 10 nucleotides agree with TRBD2. The CDR3 length is 15 residues. V lost 5 bases to trimming and J lost 4 bases; unmatched junction nucleotides: 6. Germline values: CDR1 SSHAT, CDR2 FNYEAQ (reference sequence). The CDR3 DNA follows: TGTGCCAGCAGCCCCACTAGCGGGACAGCAGATACGCAGTATTTT. Its translation: CASSPTSGTADTQYF.

The chain links TRBV6-5 to TRBJ1-2, with 9 bases aligning to TRBD1. The J segment lost 5 bases and the V segment lost 6 bases, leaving 7 bases of the junction unmatched. The CDR3 sequence is 14 residues long. Germline V gene lookup returns CDR1 MNHEY and CDR2 SVGAGI. For the CDR3, the DNA is TGTGCCAGCAGAAGGACAGGGGCAGGGTATGGCTACACCTTC. It specifies CASRRTGAGYGYTF.

V is TRBV9 and J is TRBJ1-2, with unresolved D. V was shortened by 5 bases and J by 10 bases, with 12 bases between the two germline ends. From germline, CDR1 is SGDLS and CDR2 YYNGEE. This CDR3 region has 11 residues. In nucleotides, the CDR3 is TGTGCCAGCAGGGATAACGGAGACTACACCTTC. It is translated as CASRDNGDYTF.

V gene TRBV7-2 combines with J gene TRBJ2-3, with D tentatively TRBD2 (6 bases). The germline V gene has CDR1 SGHTA and CDR2 FQGNSA. Trimming left V 5 bases short and J 7 bases short, with 19 bases between. This CDR3 has 15 residues. The chain's CDR3 is CASSTGLTVSNTQYF. In DNA form, the CDR3 reads TGTGCCAGCAGCACGGGACTCACGGTTTCTAATACGCAGTATTTT.

The V and J genes are TRBV29-1 and TRBJ2-3; TRBD1 is a possible D gene (5 bases). Trimming took 6 bases from V and 9 from J, leaving 16 bases between them. The germline V gene encodes CDR1 SQVTM and CDR2 ANQGSEA. The CDR3 is 12 residues long. The CDR3 nucleotides read TGCAGCGTCATAACAGGTGTGAGGACGCAGTATTTT. Its protein product is CSVITGVRTQYF.

The chain recombines TRBV15 with TRBJ1-2; D remains unclear. The CDR3 sequence is 13 residues long. Trimming took 2 bases from V and 8 from J, leaving 12 bases between them. The germline gives CDR1 LNHNV, CDR2 YYDKDF (reference sequence). CDR3 amino acids: CATSRSGDWGYTF. Written as DNA, the CDR3 is TGTGCCACCAGCAGATCCGGCGATTGGGGCTACACCTTC. The full variable domain, in which reference TRBV15 and TRBJ1-2 provide the parts outside the CDR3, is DAMVIQNPRYQVTQFGKPVTLSCSQTLNHNVMYWYQQKSSQAPKLLFHYYDKDFNNEADTPDNFQSRRPNTSFCFLDIRSPGLGDTAMYLCATSRSGDWGYTFGSGTRLTVV.

The chain couples TRBV28 to TRBJ1-4; D is unresolved. V dropped 2 bases and J dropped 7 bases, with 14 bases sitting between them. The germline CDR1 and CDR2 sequences are MDHEN and SYDVKM. CDR3 size: 15 residues. DNA for the CDR3: TGTGCCAGCAGTTTACTCCCAGCTTTGGGTGAAAAACTGTTTTTT. Protein product: CASSLLPALGEKLFF.

Only one count was recorded for this clone. The chain recombines TRBV9 with TRBJ1-3; D remains ambiguous. The CDR3 has 15 amino acids. Germline CDR1 reads SGDLS; CDR2 reads YYNGEE. Trimming took off 3 bases at V and 0 bases at J, with 10 bases between the two ends. DNA of the CDR3: TGTGCCAGCAGCGGGTCATACGACTCTGGAAACACCATATATTTT. Encoded protein: CASSGSYDSGNTIYF. Complete variable domain (other parts from reference TRBV9 and TRBJ1-3): DSGVTQTPKHLITATGQRVTLRCSPRSGDLSVYWYQQSLDQGLQFLIQYYNGEERAKGNILERFSAQQFPDLHSELNLSSLELGDSALYFCASSGSYDSGNTIYFGEGSWLTVV.

This chain uses TRBV29-1 with TRBJ1-2, with a possible D match to TRBD1 (5 bases). The V gene's germline CDR1 is SQVTM and CDR2 ANQGSEA. V lost 3 bases to trimming and J lost 3 bases, with 17 bases between them. The CDR3 runs to 15 residues. CDR3 protein: CSVETIGRVDYGYTF. The CDR3 nucleotides read TGCAGCGTTGAGACCATAGGCAGGGTGGACTATGGCTACACCTTC.

The J gene is TRBJ1-3, the V gene TRBV10-3; 9 bases match TRBD1. Germline V CDR1 and CDR2: ENHRY, SYGVKD. The ends lost 4 bases at V and 0 bases at J; junction bases unmatched: 1. The CDR3 covers 15 residues. CDR3 in amino acids: CAISGTGASGNTIYF. CDR3 in DNA: TGTGCCATCAGTGGGACAGGGGCCTCTGGAAACACCATATATTTT.

J is TRBJ2-7 and V is TRBV15; possibly TRBD2 for D (6 bases). CDR1 is LNHNV and CDR2 is YYDKDF in the germline V gene (reference sequence). This CDR3 comprises 18 residues. The V gene lost 3 bases and the J gene lost 0 bases, with 21 bases spanning the gap. The CDR3 protein is CATSSERSSVTFSYEQYF. CDR3 coding DNA: TGTGCCACCAGCAGTGAAAGATCTAGCGTGACCTTCTCCTACGAGCAGTACTTC.

The V and J genes are TRBV11-3 and TRBJ2-3; either TRBD1 or TRBD2 may fit D (5 bases each). Looked up from germline, CDR1 is SGHNT and CDR2 is YENEEA. The CDR3 has 12 residues. V was shortened by 8 bases and J by 6 bases, with 12 bases between the two germline ends. The CDR3 DNA reads TGTGCCAGCGCCAAACGGGGCGATACGCAGTATTTT. This codes for CASAKRGDTQYF.

The genes are TRBV29-1 and TRBJ2-6; D remains ambiguous. The V end lost 7 bases, the J end lost 2 bases, and 9 bases lay between the germline ends. This CDR3 has 13 residues. Looked up from germline, CDR1 is SQVTM and CDR2 is ANQGSEA. In DNA, the CDR3 is TGCAGCGCTGTGAACGCTGGGGCCAACGTCCTGACTTTC. The encoded protein is CSAVNAGANVLTF.

The chain has TRBV10-2 and TRBJ2-7, with D unresolved. Trimming took 8 bases from V and 1 from J, leaving 0 bases between them. The CDR3 is 9 amino acids. Germline assignment: CDR1 WSHSY and CDR2 SAAADI. CDR3 bases: TGCGCCAGCTCCTACGAGCAGTACTTC. Amino acids: CASSYEQYF.

The V and J genes are TRBV2 and TRBJ2-3; D ambiguous. The germline V gene encodes CDR1 SNHLY and CDR2 FYNNEI. The V end was cut by 8 bases, the J end by 0 bases, with 12 bases between. The CDR3 runs to 14 residues. CDR3 region: CASSAFTSTDTQYF. DNA of the CDR3: TGTGCCAGCTCCGCATTCACTAGCACAGATACGCAGTATTTT.

The genes are TRBV7-2 and TRBJ2-7; 9 nucleotides agree with TRBD2. Trimming removed 1 base from V and 6 bases from J; junction bases left unmatched: 10. Germline lookup yields CDR1 SGHTA and CDR2 FQGNSA. CDR3 size: 16 residues. In DNA form, the CDR3 reads TGTGCCAGCAGCTTAGAACTCGGCGGGAGGGCCGGCGAGCAGTACTTC. Translated, it gives CASSLELGGRAGEQYF.

J is TRBJ1-3 and V is TRBV7-6; D uncertain. V shed 5 bases and J shed 2 bases, with 7 bases lying between them. From germline, CDR1 is SGHVS and CDR2 FNYEAQ. The CDR3 sequence is 13 residues long. The CDR3 nucleotides are TGTGCCAGCAGCCAGTTGGCTGGAAACACCATATATTTT. Its protein product is CASSQLAGNTIYF. Together with reference TRBV7-6 and TRBJ1-3, the CDR3 gives the full variable domain: GAGVSQSPRYKVTKRGQDVALRCDPISGHVSLYWYRQALGQGPEFLTYFNYEAQQDKSGLPNDRFSAERPEGSISTLTIQRTEQRDSAMYRCASSQLAGNTIYFGEGSWLTVV.

Worth noting for this clone: In the same sample, other DNA sequences code for this CDR3. The chain combines TRBV7-3 with TRBJ2-3; the match to TRBD2 covers 7 bases. CDR1 SGHTA and CDR2 FQGTGA come from the germline V gene. This CDR3 has 12 residues. With V trimmed by 4 bases and J by 6 bases, 1 base remained unmatched. CDR3 residues: CASSSGGDTQYF. In nucleotides, the CDR3 is TGTGCCAGCAGCTCCGGGGGGGATACGCAGTATTTT.

This sequence joins TRBV5-6 and TRBJ2-6; D might be TRBD1 (6 bases). CDR3 length: 14 amino acids. Germline lookup yields CDR1 SGHDT and CDR2 YYEEEE. Trimming took off 2 bases at V and 8 bases at J, with 11 bases between the two ends. The chain's CDR3 is CASSFLQGPNVLTF. CDR3 coding DNA: TGTGCCAGCAGCTTTTTACAGGGCCCCAACGTCCTGACTTTC.

The chain uses TRBV11-2 and TRBJ1-1; 8 nucleotides agree with TRBD1. The junction had 5 bases not matched to a gene; V was cut back by 0 bases and J by 5 bases. Germline V gives CDR1 SGHAT, CDR2 FQNNGV. The CDR3 has 15 residues. CDR3 sequence (DNA): TGTGCCAGCAGCTTAGATTTTCAGGGGGCGACTGAAGCTTTCTTT. Its translation is CASSLDFQGATEAFF.

The chain couples TRBV7-9 to TRBJ2-1; 14 bases align to TRBD2. Germline V gene sequence: CDR1 SEHNR, CDR2 FQNEAQ (reference sequence). CDR3 size: 17 residues. Unmatched junction bases numbered 9, after V lost 5 bases and J lost 6 bases. CDR3 in amino acids: CASSARSGLAGANEQFF. The DNA for the CDR3 is TGTGCCAGCAGCGCACGCTCGGGACTAGCGGGAGCCAATGAGCAGTTCTTC.

About this clone itself: Other DNA sequences from this sample encode an identical CDR3 as well. The chain is built from TRBV6-1 and TRBJ1-1; D uncertain. In germline, CDR1 is MNHNS, CDR2 SASEGT. There are 11 residues in the CDR3. The V gene lost 1 base and the J gene lost 8 bases, with 5 bases spanning the gap. DNA of the CDR3: TGTGCCAGCAGTGAAGGAGGCGAAGCTTTCTTT. This sequence encodes CASSEGGEAFF.

CDR3 protein: CASSLQGSEKLFF. CDR3 nucleotide sequence: TGTGCCAGCAGCCTACAGGGTTCTGAAAAACTGTTTTTT. The chain couples TRBV5-4 to TRBJ1-4; maybe TRBD1 (6 bases). CDR3 length equals 13 residues. Germline V lookup: CDR1 SGHNT, CDR2 YYREEE (reference sequence). Trimming shortened V by 4 bases and J by 7 bases, and 11 bases separated the two germline ends.

V usage is TRBV6-5 and J usage is TRBJ1-1; D ambiguous. Germline V gene data show CDR1 as MNHEY and CDR2 as SVGAGI. The CDR3 covers 15 residues. V lost 2 bases and J 8 bases, leaving 18 bases between the germline ends. CDR3 coding DNA: TGTGCCAGCAGTTACGCCCTTGGGTGGACGGGAGAAGCTTTCTTT. This sequence encodes CASSYALGWTGEAFF.

This chain joins TRBV6-5 and TRBJ1-1; possibly TRBD1 for D (5 bases). The CDR3 is 14 residues long. Trimming pared 9 bases from V and 1 base from J, leaving 15 bases between. Germline V gives CDR1 MNHEY, CDR2 SVGAGI. CDR3 in DNA: TGTGCCAGTCAAAAACAGGTGGAGAACACTGAAGCTTTCTTT. This translates into CASQKQVENTEAFF.

The V gene is TRBV5-1, the J gene TRBJ2-5; 8 bases fit TRBD1. Per the germline V gene, CDR1 is SGHRS and CDR2 is YFSETQ. The ends lost 5 bases at V and 5 bases at J; junction bases unmatched: 14. This CDR3 is built from 16 residues. CDR3 DNA: TGCGCCAGCAGTGCATTCAGGGGGCCCTTGGGGGAGACCCAGTACTTC. Its protein product is CASSAFRGPLGETQYF.

This sequence joins TRBV5-4 and TRBJ1-5, with TRBD1 identical over 8 bases. The CDR3 contains 14 residues. After removal of 4 bases from V and 6 bases from J, the junction contained 6 bases not matched to a gene. CDR1 and CDR2 (germline): SGHNT, YYREEE (reference sequence). In DNA form, the CDR3 reads TGTGCCAGCAGCAGGCAGGGGGCGCCTCAGCCCCAGCATTTT. It specifies CASSRQGAPQPQHF.